This TCR beta chain comes out of a study of blood T cell repertoires in COVID-19. TCRdb keeps only in-frame clones here, not all; method: immunoSEQ multiplex PCR. The data show roughly 72,000 clones, approximately 88% seen once. The V end was cut by 6 bases, the J end by 2 bases, with 5 bases between. Germline loops: CDR1 WSHSY, CDR2 SAAADI. This CDR3 is 12 amino acids long. The sequence came from a human donor in a cohort sampled during active COVID-19. Sequencing input: peripheral blood. The V gene is TRBV10-2, the J gene TRBJ2-1, with D possibly being TRBD1 (5 bases). The CDR3 sequence: CASRGPYNEQFF. CDR3 DNA sequence: TGCGCCAGCAGGGGGCCCTACAATGAGCAGTTCTTC.